The clone carrying this T cell receptor beta chain was counted at least ten times. What it binds is unknown. Addition of a universal primer site occurred through template switching, and cDNA carried unique molecular identifiers. TCRdb processed the 5' RACE reads anew with MiXCR; each CDR3 protein has one entry. The sample carries roughly 290,000 distinct CDR3 sequences, roughly 10% recorded once. Each donor was a healthy Caucasian. The germline V gene has CDR1 SQVTM and CDR2 ANQGSEA. There are 13 residues in the CDR3. The V segment lost 3 bases and the J segment 2 bases; nucleotides outside the gene matches: 4. These data belong to a study of identical twins. General study findings and limits: Low generation-probability sequences were in excess among twin-shared out-of-frame alpha sequences. Twins' surplus sharing was weaker for beta out-of-frame sequences.

The same sample was also used in a study of yellow fever vaccine responses in identical twins.

This chain uses TRBV29-1 with TRBJ2-7; 7 bases fit TRBD1. This sequence was found in a woman aged 18-29 years in good health. Sequencing was done on a sample of CD8+ T cells sorted from blood. CDR3 sequence reads: CSVEADRPYEQYF. CDR3 sequence (DNA): TGCAGCGTTGAGGCGGACAGGCCCTACGAGCAGTACTTC.